The 7 T cell receptor beta chains presented below share a single source sample, sequenced in a study of blood T cells in healthy people across ages. Together with a sample-barcoded 5' primer, a J-beta primer mix was included in a second PCR lasting about 7 to 11 cycles. TCRdb ran MiXCR on the 5' RACE reads and lists one entry per CDR3 protein. Of roughly 570,000 distinct CDR3 sequences in the sample, roughly 29% were seen once. The specimen sequenced was blood. These receptors all come from a woman between 65 and 79 years old in good health.

The rearrangement links TRBV29-1 to TRBJ2-1; maybe TRBD1 (6 bases). V lost 2 bases and J lost 1, with 6 bases in between. This CDR3 has 13 residues. Germline lookup yields CDR1 SQVTM and CDR2 ANQGSEA. CDR3 DNA sequence: TGCAGCGTTGAAAGGGGGTCCTACAATGAGCAGTTCTTC. Its translation is CSVERGSYNEQFF.

This clonotype has just a few counts. Mismatch with germline at one junction end may stem from a read error. The chain recombines TRBV5-1 with TRBJ2-1; unclear D gene. The end of the DNA is better explained by TRBJ2-7, so the J call may be wrong. The CDR3 runs 13 residues. Germline CDR1 SGHRS, CDR2 YFSETQ. The CDR3 region has the DNA TGCGCCGGCAGCCTGACGGATCATCGAGGGCAGTACTTC. It yields the protein CAGSLTDHRGQYF.

This clonotype was seen a handful of times. V usage is TRBV3-1 and J usage is TRBJ2-7; unclear D gene. The V gene's germline CDR1 is LGHDT and CDR2 YNNKEL (reference sequence). V was pared by 1 base and J by 7 bases, with 8 bases between. This CDR3 has 12 amino acids. The CDR3 sequence: CASSQGAVEQYF. The DNA of the CDR3 is TGTGCCAGCAGCCAAGGGGCGGTAGAGCAGTACTTC.

In this sample, this clonotype turned up a few times. In DNA form, the CDR3 reads TGTGCCAGCAGATCAGGGACAGCGGGTCGCCAGCCCCAGCATTTT. Its protein product is CASRSGTAGRQPQHF. The rearrangement joins TRBV12-3 or TRBV12-4 to TRBJ1-5, with TRBD1 matching over 7 bases. Losses at the gene ends were 6 bases for V and 7 bases for J; bases not matched to a gene: 12. The CDR3 extends over 15 amino acids.

This clonotype was seen only a few times. This chain uses TRBV24-1 with TRBJ2-5; possible D gene TRBD1, 6 bases. Trimming left V 9 bases short and J 2 bases short, with 12 bases between. The CDR3 is 13 amino acids. Germline V gene sequence: CDR1 KGHDR, CDR2 SFDVKD. As DNA, the CDR3 is TGTGCCACCGGGGGCGGGCTTCAAGAGACCCAGTACTTC. It is translated as CATGGGLQETQYF.

For the CDR3, the DNA is TGTGCCATCAGTGAGGACAGATCCTATGGCTACACCTTC. This codes for CAISEDRSYGYTF. V usage is TRBV10-3 and J usage is TRBJ1-2, with TRBD1 as a possible D gene (5 bases). Germline V gives CDR1 ENHRY, CDR2 SYGVKD. The length of the CDR3 is 13 residues. V was pared by 2 bases and J by 4 bases, with 8 bases between.

This clonotype was counted between two and nine times. The chain is built from TRBV29-1 and TRBJ2-5; TRBD1 matches 12 bases. The CDR3 length is 13 residues. The germline V gene encodes CDR1 SQVTM and CDR2 ANQGSEA. V lost 6 bases, J lost 6 bases, and 5 bases stayed unmatched. Here the CDR3 DNA reads TGCAGCGTCGGGACAGGGGGCGCGCAGACCCAGTACTTC. This translates into CSVGTGGAQTQYF.